Following are 27 T cell receptor beta chains from one sample sequenced in a study of Tregs in tolerant kidney transplant recipients. FACS sorting followed a roughly six-day coculture of CFSE-labeled recipient PBMCs with irradiated graft donor PBMCs. Assay used: immunoSEQ multiplex PCR; TCRdb lists only in-frame clones, some missing. The repertoire holds about 15,000 clones, with approximately 55% as singletons. The antigens of these receptors remain unknown. Here the sequenced sample was CD4+ T cells from blood cultured with allogeneic cells, taken before the transplant. All receptors come from a human patient who received a combined kidney and bone marrow transplant.

The chain combines TRBV19 with TRBJ2-1; no firm D call. CDR3 length equals 17 residues. Trimming stripped 5 bases from V and 1 base from J, with 18 bases between. The V gene's germline CDR1 is LNHDA and CDR2 SQIVND (reference sequence). CDR3 nucleotides: TGTGCCAGTAGTCGAAAAGTAGCATGGCTTTCCTACAATGAGCAGTTCTTC. It encodes CASSRKVAWLSYNEQFF.

The chain couples TRBV5-4 to TRBJ1-2, with TRBD1 matching 9 bases. The CDR3 runs 13 residues. Germline CDR1 and CDR2: SGHNT and YYREEE (reference sequence). The trim removed 4 bases at V and 7 bases at J, leaving 5 bases unmatched. Here the CDR3 reads CASSADRGFGYTF. The CDR3 DNA sequence: TGTGCCAGCAGCGCGGACAGGGGTTTTGGCTACACCTTC.

This chain uses TRBV9 with TRBJ1-1, with D maybe TRBD1 (5 bases). Per the germline V gene, CDR1 is SGDLS and CDR2 is YYNGEE. The CDR3 totals 14 residues. The ends were cut back, 0 bases at V and 1 base at J, with 7 bases in the middle. The chain's CDR3 is CASSVGQGNTEAFF. CDR3 coding DNA: TGTGCCAGCAGCGTAGGGCAGGGGAACACTGAAGCTTTCTTT.

The chain carries TRBV6-5 and TRBJ2-3, with 9 bases identical to TRBD2. Germline CDR1 reads MNHEY; CDR2 reads SVGAGI. V lost 6 bases and J lost 10; bases outside the gene matches: 5. This CDR3 comprises 12 residues. CDR3: CASSRSGSSQYF. CDR3 in DNA: TGTGCCAGCAGCCGTAGCGGGAGTTCGCAGTATTTT.

The chain couples TRBV6-5 to TRBJ1-2; the D is unclear. Germline-derived CDR1 and CDR2 are MNHEY and SVGAGI. CDR3 length: 13 residues. Between the trimmed V and J ends, which lost 0 bases and 4 bases, there was a span of 6 bases. CDR3 residues: CASSYSESYGYTF. The CDR3 DNA reads as TGTGCCAGCAGTTACTCAGAGTCCTATGGCTACACCTTC.

The chain recombines TRBV11-2 with TRBJ2-1, with a weak D call TRBD2 (5 bases). The CDR3 covers 14 residues. V lost 3 bases, J lost 5 bases, and 11 bases lay in between. Germline V CDR1 and CDR2: SGHAT, FQNNGV. The DNA of the CDR3 is TGTGCCAGCAGCTTGGAAGGGAGTCACAATGAGCAGTTCTTC. It translates to CASSLEGSHNEQFF. Looking up the rest from reference TRBV11-2 and TRBJ2-1 gives the full variable domain: EAGVAQSPRYKIIEKRQSVAFWCNPISGHATLYWYQQILGQGPKLLIQFQNNGVVDDSQLPKDRFSAERLKGVDSTLKIQPAKLEDSAVYLCASSLEGSHNEQFFGPGTRLTVL.

This clone was recorded a few times. This chain uses TRBV5-5 with TRBJ2-2; no firm D call. With 0 bases removed from V and 6 bases from J, the gap between germline ends came to 3 bases. There are 12 residues in the CDR3. Germline CDR1 is SGHKS and CDR2 is YYEKEE (reference sequence). CDR3 residues: CASSLVSGELFF. CDR3 DNA: TGTGCCAGCAGCTTGGTCTCCGGGGAGCTGTTTTTT.

The chain recombines TRBV6-5 with TRBJ1-1; D may be TRBD1 (5 bases). The CDR3 runs to 13 residues. V was pared by 2 bases and J by 5 bases, with 9 bases between. In germline, CDR1 is MNHEY, CDR2 SVGAGI. CDR3 protein: CASSYRQKTEAFF. DNA for the CDR3: TGTGCCAGCAGTTACCGACAGAAAACTGAAGCTTTCTTT.

The chain is built from TRBV5-4 and TRBJ2-3, with D tentatively TRBD2 (6 bases). Per germline, CDR1 SGHNT and CDR2 YYREEE (reference sequence). This CDR3 comprises 16 residues. V shed 5 bases and J shed 0 bases, with 16 bases lying between them. The CDR3 sequence is CASSQPERASTDTQYF. In nucleotides, the CDR3 is TGTGCCAGCAGTCAGCCCGAGCGGGCAAGCACAGATACGCAGTATTTT.

In its sample, this clone was seen a few times. The chain is built from TRBV11-3 and TRBJ2-1; 9 bases fit TRBD2. The CDR3 consists of 15 residues. After removal of 5 bases from V and 5 bases from J, the junction contained 7 bases not matched to a gene. CDR1 is SGHNT and CDR2 is YENEEA in the germline V gene. CDR3 coding DNA: TGTGCCAGCAGCCCAGGGGGGACTAGCAACAATGAGCAGTTCTTC. Translation: CASSPGGTSNNEQFF. Full variable domain (outside the CDR3, taken from reference TRBV11-3 and TRBJ2-1): EAGVVQSPRYKIIEKKQPVAFWCNPISGHNTLYWYLQNLGQGPELLIRYENEEAVDDSQLPKDRFSAERLKGVDSTLKIQPAELGDSAVYLCASSPGGTSNNEQFFGPGTRLTVL.

The genes are TRBV6-1 and TRBJ1-5; D is uncertain. Trimming removed 0 bases at V and 6 bases at J, with 6 bases between. Germline V gene data show CDR1 as MNHNS and CDR2 as SASEGT. There are 13 residues in the CDR3. CDR3 residues: CASSEAVGQPQHF. CDR3 coding DNA: TGTGCCAGCAGTGAAGCCGTCGGTCAGCCCCAGCATTTT.

The V call is TRBV7-9, the J call TRBJ1-2, with 12 positions matching TRBD1. CDR3 length: 15 residues. Per germline, CDR1 SEHNR and CDR2 FQNEAQ (reference sequence). V was clipped by 0 bases and J by 8 bases; unmatched bases: 4. DNA of the CDR3: TGTGCCAGCAGCTTAGCGTCCGGGACAGGGGGCGGCTACACCTTC. Encoded protein: CASSLASGTGGGYTF.

This clone was seen only a few times. This sequence joins TRBV11-3 and TRBJ2-7; perhaps TRBD2 as D (6 bases). Between the trimmed V and J ends, which lost 2 bases and 3 bases, there was a span of 14 bases. The CDR3 has 15 amino acids. CDR1 and CDR2 from the germline V gene are SGHNT and YENEEA. CDR3 sequence: CASSLTGGTLYEQYF. CDR3 sequence (DNA): TGTGCCAGCAGCTTAACGGGCGGGACCCTCTACGAGCAGTACTTC.

This chain connects TRBV15 to TRBJ2-7; TRBD1 might be the D (6 bases). The V and J ends lost 1 base and 6 bases respectively, with 16 bases between them. This CDR3 comprises 15 residues. Germline V CDR1 and CDR2: LNHNV, YYDKDF (reference sequence). Here the CDR3 reads CATSRVPVRGSEQYF. The CDR3, as DNA: TGTGCCACCAGCAGAGTACCGGTGAGGGGGAGCGAGCAGTACTTC.

In its sample, this clone ranks as medium-sized (0.01 to 0.1%). V is TRBV2 and J is TRBJ2-7, with D uncertain. V lost 5 bases and J 4 bases, leaving 9 bases between the germline ends. Germline CDR1 is SNHLY and CDR2 is FYNNEI. The CDR3 loop spans 12 amino acids. The CDR3 coding sequence is TGTGCCAGCAGTCCCCTGAGTTACGAGCAGTACTTC. The encoded protein is CASSPLSYEQYF.

This chain links TRBV30 with TRBJ2-2, with 13 positions matching TRBD2. The CDR3 has 16 residues. V lost 4 bases and J lost 5; bases outside the gene matches: 7. Per germline, CDR1 GTSNPN and CDR2 SVGIG (reference sequence). CDR3 coding DNA: TGTGCCTGGAACCGGGGACTAGCGGGACGAACCGGGGAGCTGTTTTTT. It codes for CAWNRGLAGRTGELFF.

The chain uses TRBV15 and TRBJ2-7; the D gene is possibly TRBD1 (5 bases). The V end lost 0 bases, the J end lost 6 bases, and 27 bases lay between the germline ends. CDR1 and CDR2 (germline): LNHNV, YYDKDF (reference sequence). This CDR3 region has 19 residues. The DNA for the CDR3 is TGTGCCACCAGCAGAGACCTAGTCGGTATAATAGGCGACAGCCCCGAGCAGTACTTC. Translating it yields CATSRDLVGIIGDSPEQYF.

The chain couples TRBV19 to TRBJ2-5; 8 bases agree with TRBD1. The germline V gene encodes CDR1 LNHDA and CDR2 SQIVND (reference sequence). The CDR3 totals 13 residues. Unmatched junction bases numbered 4, after V lost 4 bases and J lost 6 bases. CDR3 nucleotides: TGTGCCAGTAGTACTACAGGGGGTAAGACCCAGTACTTC. Translating it yields CASSTTGGKTQYF.

This chain uses TRBV6-5 with TRBJ1-1; unclear D gene. The V end lost 0 bases, the J end lost 1 base, and 9 bases lay between the germline ends. The CDR3 loop spans 15 amino acids. CDR1 is MNHEY, CDR2 SVGAGI, per germline. The CDR3 spells CASSYSTTGNTEAFF. CDR3 DNA sequence: TGTGCCAGCAGTTACTCAACGACGGGGAACACTGAAGCTTTCTTT.

This clone appeared a few times. The chain carries TRBV5-1 and TRBJ2-5, with D uncertain. This CDR3 has 14 amino acids. Trimming took 1 base from V and 3 from J, leaving 10 bases between them. Germline V gene data show CDR1 as SGHRS and CDR2 as YFSETQ. The CDR3 DNA reads as TGCGCCAGCAGCTTGACAGCCACCAAAGAGACCCAGTACTTC. Its protein product is CASSLTATKETQYF. The complete variable domain, with remaining parts taken from reference TRBV5-1 and TRBJ2-5, reads KAGVTQTPRYLIKTRGQQVTLSCSPISGHRSVSWYQQTPGQGLQFLFEYFSETQRNKGNFPGRFSGRQFSNSRSEMNVSTLELGDSALYLCASSLTATKETQYFGPGTRLLVL.

The V gene is TRBV7-9, the J gene TRBJ2-3; TRBD1 agrees at 8 bases. V was pared by 1 base and J by 6 bases, with 3 bases of the junction left unmatched. CDR1 is SEHNR, CDR2 FQNEAQ, per germline (reference sequence). CDR3 size: 14 residues. In DNA form, the CDR3 reads TGTGCCAGCAGCTTAGGGACAGGGTCGGATACGCAGTATTTT. Its protein product is CASSLGTGSDTQYF.

Relative to its sample, this clone is medium-sized. The V gene is TRBV15, the J gene TRBJ1-1, with unresolved D. Trimming stripped 0 bases from V and 5 bases from J, with 7 bases between. Germline V CDR1 and CDR2: LNHNV, YYDKDF (reference sequence). The CDR3 has 13 residues. The CDR3 is CATSRDGWTEAFF. The CDR3 nucleotides are TGTGCCACCAGCAGAGATGGCTGGACTGAAGCTTTCTTT.

The chain combines TRBV14 with TRBJ2-7, with D unclear. Trimming cost V 3 bases and J 2 bases, with 14 bases left between them. The CDR3 extends over 15 amino acids. The germline V gene has CDR1 SGHDN and CDR2 FVKESK. The CDR3 region is CASSHSITFAYEQYF. The CDR3 DNA is TGTGCCAGCAGCCACAGTATCACCTTCGCCTACGAGCAGTACTTC.

The rearrangement links TRBV28 to TRBJ2-7; D perhaps matches TRBD1 (7 bases). The CDR3 runs 15 residues. Trimming left V 3 bases short and J 2 bases short, with 14 bases between. Germline V lookup: CDR1 MDHEN, CDR2 SYDVKM. This CDR3 is CASSFGGTEAYEQYF. For the CDR3, the DNA is TGTGCCAGCAGTTTTGGGGGGACAGAGGCCTACGAGCAGTACTTC.

The CDR3 loop is CASSLGGPNTEAFF. DNA for the CDR3: TGTGCCAGCAGCTTGGGGGGCCCGAACACTGAAGCTTTCTTT. The chain is built from TRBV5-4 and TRBJ1-1, with D perhaps TRBD1 (5 bases). Trimming cost V 0 bases and J 1 base, with 7 bases left between them. The length of the CDR3 is 14 residues. Germline-derived CDR1 and CDR2 are SGHNT and YYREEE (reference sequence). Full variable domain (outside the CDR3, taken from reference TRBV5-4 and TRBJ1-1): ETGVTQSPTHLIKTRGQQVTLRCSSQSGHNTVSWYQQALGQGPQFIFQYYREEENGRGNFPPRFSGLQFPNYSSELNVNALELDDSALYLCASSLGGPNTEAFFGQGTRLTVV.

The V gene is TRBV4-1, the J gene TRBJ1-1; D gene unclear. The CDR3 covers 15 residues. V was clipped by 3 bases and J by 1 base, with 12 bases between them. Germline V gives CDR1 MGHRA, CDR2 YSYEKL. The CDR3 is CASSHPVTGNTEAFF. The CDR3, as DNA: TGCGCCAGCAGCCACCCGGTGACGGGGAACACTGAAGCTTTCTTT.

The chain couples TRBV11-2 to TRBJ2-6, with 8 bases identical to TRBD1. There are 17 residues in the CDR3. J lost 0 bases, V lost 5 bases, and 6 bases had no gene match. Germline CDR1 reads SGHAT; CDR2 reads FQNNGV. CDR3 nucleotides: TGTGCCAGCAGCACGGGACAGGAGAGCTCTGGGGCCAACGTCCTGACTTTC. The encoded protein is CASSTGQESSGANVLTF.